This section outlines one TCR beta chain sequence together with its context. Its antigen is unknown. TCRdb processed the reads anew with MiXCR; each CDR3 protein has one entry. The sample holds approximately 990,000 distinct CDR3 sequences, approximately 31% seen once. The CDR3 totals 16 residues. Germline CDR1 reads MGHRA; CDR2 reads YSYEKL. V gave up 5 bases and J gave up 4 bases; unmatched junction bases: 13. The source of the sample is a study of T cell repertoires in cytomegalovirus infection. The wider study: Recently identified HLA-C-restricted CMV epitopes were used, and well-studied HLA-B-restricted CMV epitopes were used as well. CMV infection together with matching HLA type was indicated by public TCR beta signatures. Regarding the study as a whole: HLA-C-restricted CMV clonotypes gave the most frequent clonotype in two of eight donors.

The material was cultured CD8+ T cells from PBMCs, obtained from culture after CMV antigen stimulation. This chain links TRBV4-1 with TRBJ1-2; 7 nucleotides agree with TRBD1. This clonotype was obtained from a human donor in good health (CMV status not recorded). Some clones in this sample may be carry-over from other donors' samples. The CDR3: CASSDIQTGWSYGYTF. DNA for the CDR3: TGCGCCAGCAGCGATATCCAGACAGGGTGGTCCTATGGCTACACCTTC.